These T cell receptor beta chains were read from a single sample in a study of T-cell memory formation after mild COVID-19. A single record per CDR3 protein comes from TCRdb applying MiXCR to the 5' RACE reads. The sample carries around 430,000 distinct CDR3 sequences, more than 15% recorded once. Sequenced input: PBMCs or a T cell subset sorted from them (not recorded which). These receptors were taken from a man between 18 and 29 years old who had mild COVID-19 (a few samples of this study predate the infection). Cell type and time point are not known. Each CDR3 is given with its conserved first and last residue. The D gene is left open where the match is weak. Size values are once, few and many counts, or a class for expanded clones, and some rows have none.

abundance: -
d_gene: -
j_gene: TRBJ2-7
v_gene: TRBV7-6
CDR3aa: CASSSREHGLYEQYF
CDR3nt: TGTGCCAGCAGCAGCCGGGAGCATGGCCTCTACGAGCAGTACTTC

abundance: few
d_gene: -
j_gene: TRBJ2-3
v_gene: TRBV11-2
CDR3aa: CASSIGRSTDTQYF
CDR3nt: TGTGCCAGCAGCATCGGACGGAGCACAGATACGCAGTATTTT

abundance: -
d_gene: TRBD1
j_gene: TRBJ2-5
v_gene: TRBV4-1
CDR3aa: CASSQYGTGGETQYF
CDR3nt: TGCGCCAGCAGCCAGTACGGGACAGGGGGAGAGACCCAGTACTTC

abundance: -
d_gene: TRBD2
j_gene: TRBJ2-3
v_gene: TRBV19
CDR3aa: CASGTSGVSTDTQYF
CDR3nt: TGTGCCAGTGGGACTAGCGGGGTGAGCACAGATACGCAGTATTTT

abundance: -
d_gene: -
j_gene: TRBJ2-7
v_gene: TRBV5-1
CDR3aa: CASSPAGNARSYEQYF
CDR3nt: TGCGCCAGCAGCCCGGCGGGCAACGCCCGTTCCTACGAGCAGTACTTC

abundance: many
d_gene: TRBD2
j_gene: TRBJ2-5
v_gene: TRBV28
CDR3aa: CASTPSGGLQETQYF
CDR3nt: TGTGCCAGCACCCCTAGCGGGGGTTTGCAAGAGACCCAGTACTTC

abundance: -
d_gene: TRBD2
j_gene: TRBJ2-5
v_gene: TRBV2
CDR3aa: CASSATERGDQETQYF
CDR3nt: TGTGCCAGCTCCGCTACGGAGCGGGGGGACCAAGAGACCCAGTACTTC

abundance: few
d_gene: TRBD2
j_gene: TRBJ2-5
v_gene: TRBV4-3
CDR3aa: CASSQSRTSGGETQYF
CDR3nt: TGCGCCAGCAGCCAATCCCGGACTAGCGGGGGAGAGACCCAGTACTTC

abundance: many
d_gene: -
j_gene: TRBJ2-2
v_gene: TRBV10-3
CDR3aa: CAITTQDVNTGELFF
CDR3nt: TGTGCCATCACTACTCAAGACGTGAACACCGGGGAGCTGTTTTTT

abundance: few
d_gene: -
j_gene: TRBJ2-7
v_gene: TRBV6-7
CDR3aa: CASSYSTSGGSDSYEQYF
CDR3nt: TGTGCCAGCAGTTACTCGACGTCGGGGGGCAGCGACTCCTACGAGCAGTACTTC

abundance: many
d_gene: -
j_gene: TRBJ2-3
v_gene: TRBV5-1
CDR3aa: CASSFTGHDTQYF
CDR3nt: TGCGCCAGCAGCTTTACCGGACATGATACGCAGTATTTT

abundance: -
d_gene: -
j_gene: TRBJ2-2
v_gene: TRBV29-1
CDR3aa: CSVGAETGELFF
CDR3nt: TGCAGCGTTGGGGCGGAGACCGGGGAGCTGTTTTTT

abundance: few
d_gene: -
j_gene: TRBJ1-5
v_gene: TRBV2
CDR3aa: CASSEARGNQPQHF
CDR3nt: TGTGCCAGCAGTGAAGCGCGGGGCAATCAGCCCCAGCATTTT

abundance: -
d_gene: TRBD1
j_gene: TRBJ1-2
v_gene: TRBV6-5
CDR3aa: CASTSPGQTAGYTF
CDR3nt: TGTGCCAGCACCTCACCGGGACAGACCGCTGGCTACACCTTC

abundance: few
d_gene: -
j_gene: TRBJ2-1
v_gene: TRBV19
CDR3aa: CASSTSRGTYNEQFF
CDR3nt: TGTGCCAGTAGTACCTCCAGGGGCACCTACAATGAGCAGTTCTTC

abundance: -
d_gene: -
j_gene: TRBJ1-5
v_gene: TRBV28
CDR3aa: CASSLGRDSRPQHF
CDR3nt: TGTGCCAGCAGTTTAGGAAGGGACTCTAGGCCCCAGCATTTT

abundance: many
d_gene: -
j_gene: TRBJ2-7
v_gene: TRBV7-2
CDR3aa: CASLPGTGGVEQYF
CDR3nt: TGTGCCAGCCTCCCGGGGACCGGTGGTGTCGAGCAGTACTTC

abundance: -
d_gene: -
j_gene: TRBJ2-3
v_gene: TRBV18
CDR3aa: CASSPPSAASTDTQYF
CDR3nt: TGTGCCAGCTCACCACCATCCGCGGCTAGCACAGATACGCAGTATTTT

abundance: once
d_gene: -
j_gene: TRBJ1-1
v_gene: TRBV20-1
CDR3aa: CSAQRGRTEAFF
CDR3nt: TGCAGTGCTCAGAGAGGGAGGACTGAAGCTTTCTTT

abundance: few
d_gene: -
j_gene: TRBJ2-3
v_gene: TRBV4-3
CDR3aa: CASSQDRALPADTQYF
CDR3nt: TGCGCCAGCAGCCAAGACCGGGCCCTACCCGCCGATACGCAGTATTTT

abundance: few
d_gene: TRBD2
j_gene: TRBJ2-3
v_gene: TRBV10-3
CDR3aa: CAISERTSRSTDTQYF
CDR3nt: TGTGCCATCAGTGAGCGGACTAGCCGAAGCACAGATACGCAGTATTTT

abundance: few
d_gene: -
j_gene: TRBJ1-6
v_gene: TRBV18
CDR3aa: CASSPGHLFPLHF
CDR3nt: TGTGCCAGCTCCCCCGGACATCTCTTTCCCCTCCACTTT

abundance: -
d_gene: -
j_gene: TRBJ2-7
v_gene: TRBV6-1
CDR3aa: CASRTTLGDEQYF
CDR3nt: TGTGCCAGCAGAACCACTTTGGGGGACGAGCAGTACTTC